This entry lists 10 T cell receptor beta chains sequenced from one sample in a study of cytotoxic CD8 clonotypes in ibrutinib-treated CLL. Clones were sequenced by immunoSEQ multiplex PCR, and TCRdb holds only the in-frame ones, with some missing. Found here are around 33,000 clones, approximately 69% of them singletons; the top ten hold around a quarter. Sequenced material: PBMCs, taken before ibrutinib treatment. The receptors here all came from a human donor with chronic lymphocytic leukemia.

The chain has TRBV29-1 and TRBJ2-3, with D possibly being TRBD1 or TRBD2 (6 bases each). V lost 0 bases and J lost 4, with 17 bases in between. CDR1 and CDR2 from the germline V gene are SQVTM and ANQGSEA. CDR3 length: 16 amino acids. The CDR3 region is CSVEDGGRGGADTQYF. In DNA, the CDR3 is TGCAGCGTTGAAGATGGTGGCAGGGGAGGCGCAGATACGCAGTATTTT.

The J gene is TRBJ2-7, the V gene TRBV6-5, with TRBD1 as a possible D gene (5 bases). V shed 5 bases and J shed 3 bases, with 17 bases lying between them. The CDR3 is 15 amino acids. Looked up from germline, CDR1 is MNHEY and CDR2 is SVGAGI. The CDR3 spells CASSQDSFPGYEQYF. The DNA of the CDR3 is TGTGCCAGCAGTCAAGACAGTTTTCCCGGCTACGAGCAGTACTTC.

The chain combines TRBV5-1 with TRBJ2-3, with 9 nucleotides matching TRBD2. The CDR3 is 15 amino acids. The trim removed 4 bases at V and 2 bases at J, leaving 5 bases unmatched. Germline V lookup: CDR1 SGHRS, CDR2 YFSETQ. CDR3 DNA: TGCGCCAGCAGCACTAGCGGGTGGGCCACAGATACGCAGTATTTT. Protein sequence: CASSTSGWATDTQYF.

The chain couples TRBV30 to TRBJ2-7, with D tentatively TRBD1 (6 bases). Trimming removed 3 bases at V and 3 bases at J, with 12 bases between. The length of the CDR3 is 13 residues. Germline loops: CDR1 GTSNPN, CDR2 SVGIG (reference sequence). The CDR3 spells CAWRDSELYEQYF. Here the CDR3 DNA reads TGTGCCTGGAGGGACAGTGAACTCTACGAGCAGTACTTC.

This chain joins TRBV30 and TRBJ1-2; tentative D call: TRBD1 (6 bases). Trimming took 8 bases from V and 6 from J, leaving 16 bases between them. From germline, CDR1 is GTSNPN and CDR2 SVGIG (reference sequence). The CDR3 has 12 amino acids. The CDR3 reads CAGAPGAHGYTF. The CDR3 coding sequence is TGTGCCGGGGCCCCAGGGGCCCATGGCTACACCTTC.

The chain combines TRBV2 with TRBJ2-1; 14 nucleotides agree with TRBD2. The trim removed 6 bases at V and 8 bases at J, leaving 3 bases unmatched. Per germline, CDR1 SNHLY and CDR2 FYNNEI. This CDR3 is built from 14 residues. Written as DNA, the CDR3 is TGTGCCAGCAGAGGACTAGCGGGAGGTCATGAGCAGTTCTTC. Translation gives CASRGLAGGHEQFF.

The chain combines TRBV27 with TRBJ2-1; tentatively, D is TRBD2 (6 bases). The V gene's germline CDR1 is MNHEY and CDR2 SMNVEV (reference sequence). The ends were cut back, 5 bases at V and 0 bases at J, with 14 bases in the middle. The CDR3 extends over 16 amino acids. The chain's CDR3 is CASSGGSATSYNEQFF. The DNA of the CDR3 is TGTGCCAGCAGTGGGGGGTCGGCAACCTCCTACAATGAGCAGTTCTTC.

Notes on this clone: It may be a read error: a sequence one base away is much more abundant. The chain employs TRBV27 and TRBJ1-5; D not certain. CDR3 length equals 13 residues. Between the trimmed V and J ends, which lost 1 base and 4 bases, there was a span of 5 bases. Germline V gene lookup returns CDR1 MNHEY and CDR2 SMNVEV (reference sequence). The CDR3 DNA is TGTGCCAGCAGTTTATTGGTGAATCAGCCCCAGCATTTT. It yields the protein CASSLLVNQPQHF.

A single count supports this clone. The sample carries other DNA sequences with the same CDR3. The CDR3 nucleotides read TGTGCCAGCAGCCAAGGGCTGGACAGGAGATCCTACGAGCAGTACTTC. Translated, it gives CASSQGLDRRSYEQYF. J is TRBJ2-7 and V is TRBV4-2; TRBD1 aligns across 7 bases. Germline CDR1 and CDR2: LGHNA and YNFKEQ. CDR3 length equals 16 residues. The junction had 7 bases not matched to a gene; V was cut back by 1 base and J by 1 base.

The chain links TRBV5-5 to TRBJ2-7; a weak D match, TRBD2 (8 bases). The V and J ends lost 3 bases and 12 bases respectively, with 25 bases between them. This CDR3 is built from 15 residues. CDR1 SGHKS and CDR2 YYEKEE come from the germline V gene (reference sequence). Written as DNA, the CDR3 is TGTGCCAGCAGCTCGGGGGGGACAGTACCTCGAGCGGGGTACTTC. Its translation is CASSSGGTVPRAGYF.